These T cell receptor beta chains were read from a single sample in a study of T cell changes during pregnancy in multiple sclerosis. Here immunoSEQ multiplex PCR was the method, and the copy in TCRdb shows in-frame clones only, minus some. Of more than 55,000 clones listed, about nine tenths were seen once; the top ten hold over 1%. Sequencing used peripheral blood, obtained after pregnancy. These receptor sequences come from a female donor in good health, enrolled as a control in a pregnancy study. Each CDR3 is given with its conserved first and last residue. Each record gives: D gene, clone size, V gene, J gene, CDR3 protein, CDR3 DNA. The D gene is left open where the match is weak. Size tells how often a clone was seen (once, few, many) or the class of an expanded clone, and some rows leave it out.

d_gene: TRBD2; abundance: -; v_gene: TRBV30; j_gene: TRBJ2-3; CDR3aa: CAWSVESSGGAADTQYF; CDR3nt: TGTGCCTGGAGTGTAGAATCTAGCGGGGGGGCTGCAGATACGCAGTATTTT
d_gene: TRBD2; abundance: -; v_gene: TRBV5-5; j_gene: TRBJ2-7; CDR3aa: CASSLVGGAYEQYF; CDR3nt: TGTGCCAGCAGCTTGGTCGGGGGGGCGTACGAGCAGTACTTC
d_gene: -; abundance: -; v_gene: TRBV5-6; j_gene: TRBJ2-5; CDR3aa: CASSLGFTMGNIGETQYF; CDR3nt: TGTGCCAGCAGCTTGGGGTTTACTATGGGTAATATTGGAGAGACCCAGTACTTC
d_gene: -; abundance: -; v_gene: TRBV6-1; j_gene: TRBJ1-5; CDR3aa: CASSPSGDNQPQHF; CDR3nt: TGTGCCAGCAGTCCCTCCGGAGACAATCAGCCCCAGCATTTT
d_gene: -; abundance: -; v_gene: TRBV5-1; j_gene: TRBJ2-1; CDR3aa: CASRTEGGGHEQFF; CDR3nt: TGCGCCAGCAGGACCGAGGGCGGGGGCCATGAGCAGTTCTTC
d_gene: -; abundance: -; v_gene: TRBV9; j_gene: TRBJ2-5; CDR3aa: CASSVATATGQETQYF; CDR3nt: TGTGCCAGCAGCGTAGCTACTGCGACAGGTCAAGAGACCCAGTACTTC
d_gene: -; abundance: -; v_gene: TRBV5-1; j_gene: TRBJ2-2; CDR3aa: CASSWPPEAAEPGELFF; CDR3nt: TGCGCCAGCAGCTGGCCCCCCGAGGCGGCTGAGCCCGGGGAGCTGTTTTTT
d_gene: TRBD1; abundance: once; v_gene: TRBV27; j_gene: TRBJ1-2; CDR3aa: CASSFTGGGYTF; CDR3nt: TGTGCCAGCAGTTTCACAGGGGGTGGCTACACCTTC
d_gene: TRBD1; abundance: -; v_gene: TRBV7-2; j_gene: TRBJ1-6; CDR3aa: CASRGTGGGNSPLHF; CDR3nt: TGTGCCAGCAGAGGGACAGGGGGCGGAAATTCACCCCTCCACTTT
d_gene: TRBD2; abundance: -; v_gene: TRBV5-8; j_gene: TRBJ2-7; CDR3aa: CAQTSGGAHEQYF; CDR3nt: TGTGCCCAGACCAGCGGGGGGGCCCACGAGCAGTACTTC
d_gene: -; abundance: -; v_gene: TRBV7-9; j_gene: TRBJ1-2; CDR3aa: CASSQVVRDVGGYTF; CDR3nt: TGTGCCAGCAGCCAAGTCGTCAGGGATGTGGGTGGCTACACCTTC
d_gene: -; abundance: -; v_gene: TRBV27; j_gene: TRBJ1-2; CDR3aa: CASSFGVNYGYTF; CDR3nt: TGTGCCAGCAGTTTTGGAGTGAACTATGGCTACACCTTC
d_gene: -; abundance: -; v_gene: TRBV9; j_gene: TRBJ2-7; CDR3aa: CASSVWYHSYEQYF; CDR3nt: TGTGCCAGCAGCGTCTGGTACCACTCCTACGAGCAGTACTTC
d_gene: -; abundance: -; v_gene: TRBV7-9; j_gene: TRBJ1-1; CDR3aa: CASSPKAGHVEAFF; CDR3nt: TGTGCCAGCAGCCCCAAGGCAGGGCACGTTGAAGCTTTCTTT
d_gene: -; abundance: -; v_gene: TRBV5-6; j_gene: TRBJ1-2; CDR3aa: CASSLDSYGYTF; CDR3nt: TGTGCCAGCAGCTTGGACAGCTATGGCTACACCTTC
d_gene: -; abundance: -; v_gene: TRBV30; j_gene: TRBJ2-4; CDR3aa: CAWSARTPGNIQYF; CDR3nt: TGTGCCTGGAGTGCTCGGACCCCAGGGAACATTCAGTACTTC
d_gene: TRBD2; abundance: -; v_gene: TRBV7-2; j_gene: TRBJ2-1; CDR3aa: CASSLGRGGVGEQFF; CDR3nt: TGTGCCAGCAGCTTAGGGCGGGGGGGCGTTGGTGAGCAGTTCTTC
d_gene: TRBD2; abundance: -; v_gene: TRBV4-2; j_gene: TRBJ2-1; CDR3aa: CASSQGMSGGDEQFF; CDR3nt: TGTGCCAGCAGCCAAGGGATGAGCGGGGGGGATGAGCAGTTCTTC
d_gene: -; abundance: -; v_gene: TRBV30; j_gene: TRBJ2-7; CDR3aa: CAWNPQGMGEQYF; CDR3nt: TGTGCCTGGAACCCCCAGGGGATGGGCGAGCAGTACTTC
d_gene: TRBD2; abundance: -; v_gene: TRBV7-3; j_gene: TRBJ2-7; CDR3aa: CASSLKLAGVYEQYF; CDR3nt: TGTGCCAGCAGCTTAAAACTAGCGGGGGTCTACGAGCAGTACTTC
d_gene: TRBD1; abundance: once; v_gene: TRBV5-1; j_gene: TRBJ1-1; CDR3aa: CASRANRGQGEAFF; CDR3nt: TGCGCCAGCAGAGCAAACCGGGGACAGGGCGAAGCTTTCTTT
d_gene: -; abundance: -; v_gene: TRBV18; j_gene: TRBJ1-1; CDR3aa: CASSPGTNLGGTEAFF; CDR3nt: TGTGCCAGCTCACCGGGGACTAACCTTGGTGGCACTGAAGCTTTCTTT
d_gene: TRBD1; abundance: -; v_gene: TRBV5-1; j_gene: TRBJ1-1; CDR3aa: CASSALDRGNTEAFF; CDR3nt: TGCGCCAGCAGCGCCCTGGACAGGGGGAACACTGAAGCTTTCTTT
d_gene: -; abundance: -; v_gene: TRBV30; j_gene: TRBJ1-4; CDR3aa: CAWTSTSPATNEKLFF; CDR3nt: TGTGCCTGGACCTCAACTTCTCCGGCAACTAATGAAAAACTGTTTTTT
d_gene: -; abundance: -; v_gene: TRBV7-2; j_gene: TRBJ2-1; CDR3aa: CASSPPLNFNEQFF; CDR3nt: TGTGCCAGCAGCCCCCCCCTCAACTTCAATGAGCAGTTCTTC
d_gene: -; abundance: -; v_gene: TRBV5-6; j_gene: TRBJ2-5; CDR3aa: CASSPWERTQYF; CDR3nt: TGTGCCAGCTCCCCATGGGAGCGGACCCAGTACTTC
d_gene: -; abundance: once; v_gene: TRBV5-1; j_gene: TRBJ1-4; CDR3aa: CASSLGQVQEKLFF; CDR3nt: TGCGCCAGCAGCTTGGGACAGGTACAAGAAAAACTGTTTTTT
d_gene: -; abundance: -; v_gene: TRBV7-8; j_gene: TRBJ1-4; CDR3aa: CASSMRWATNEKLFF; CDR3nt: TGTGCCAGCAGCATGAGGTGGGCAACTAATGAAAAACTGTTTTTT
d_gene: -; abundance: -; v_gene: TRBV7-2; j_gene: TRBJ1-1; CDR3aa: CASSPTALYTEAFF; CDR3nt: TGTGCCAGCAGCCCTACCGCGCTTTACACTGAAGCTTTCTTT
d_gene: TRBD2; abundance: once; v_gene: TRBV11-3; j_gene: TRBJ2-2; CDR3aa: CASSLVAGGPGTGELFF; CDR3nt: TGTGCCAGCAGCTTAGTAGCGGGGGGCCCGGGGACCGGGGAGCTGTTTTTT
d_gene: TRBD1; abundance: -; v_gene: TRBV9; j_gene: TRBJ1-4; CDR3aa: CASSVANNRGANEKLFF; CDR3nt: TGTGCCAGCAGCGTAGCCAATAACAGGGGGGCTAATGAAAAACTGTTTTTT
d_gene: TRBD1; abundance: -; v_gene: TRBV18; j_gene: TRBJ1-5; CDR3aa: CASSPGTDTNQPQHF; CDR3nt: TGTGCCAGCTCACCCGGGACAGATACCAATCAGCCCCAGCATTTT
d_gene: -; abundance: -; v_gene: TRBV6-5; j_gene: TRBJ1-4; CDR3aa: CASSSLWGSTNEKLFF; CDR3nt: TGTGCCAGCAGTTCTCTTTGGGGCTCGACTAATGAAAAACTGTTTTTT
d_gene: TRBD1; abundance: -; v_gene: TRBV27; j_gene: TRBJ1-1; CDR3aa: CASSRDRGTSTEAFF; CDR3nt: TGTGCCAGCAGTAGAGACAGGGGGACGAGCACTGAAGCTTTCTTT
d_gene: -; abundance: few; v_gene: TRBV2; j_gene: TRBJ1-1; CDR3aa: CASSARTEAFF; CDR3nt: TGTGCCAGCAGTGCCCGGACAGAAGCTTTCTTT
d_gene: -; abundance: -; v_gene: TRBV7-8; j_gene: TRBJ1-3; CDR3aa: CASLRWGRGDSGNTIYF; CDR3nt: TGTGCCAGTCTGCGTTGGGGGCGGGGGGACTCTGGAAACACCATATATTTT
d_gene: TRBD2; abundance: once; v_gene: TRBV4-2; j_gene: TRBJ2-3; CDR3aa: CASSQPTTSGGTDTQYF; CDR3nt: TGTGCCAGCAGCCAACCGACGACTAGCGGGGGCACAGATACGCAGTATTTT
d_gene: TRBD2; abundance: once; v_gene: TRBV7-2; j_gene: TRBJ2-7; CDR3aa: CASSYILAGGLDEQYF; CDR3nt: TGTGCCAGCAGCTATATACTAGCGGGGGGGCTGGACGAGCAGTACTTC
d_gene: -; abundance: once; v_gene: TRBV29-1; j_gene: TRBJ2-5; CDR3aa: CSGGEGETQYF; CDR3nt: TGCAGCGGGGGGGAAGGAGAGACCCAGTACTTC
d_gene: TRBD1; abundance: -; v_gene: TRBV7-8; j_gene: TRBJ1-4; CDR3aa: CASSTHRGLHNEKLFF; CDR3nt: TGTGCCAGCAGCACCCACAGGGGTCTTCATAATGAAAAACTGTTTTTT